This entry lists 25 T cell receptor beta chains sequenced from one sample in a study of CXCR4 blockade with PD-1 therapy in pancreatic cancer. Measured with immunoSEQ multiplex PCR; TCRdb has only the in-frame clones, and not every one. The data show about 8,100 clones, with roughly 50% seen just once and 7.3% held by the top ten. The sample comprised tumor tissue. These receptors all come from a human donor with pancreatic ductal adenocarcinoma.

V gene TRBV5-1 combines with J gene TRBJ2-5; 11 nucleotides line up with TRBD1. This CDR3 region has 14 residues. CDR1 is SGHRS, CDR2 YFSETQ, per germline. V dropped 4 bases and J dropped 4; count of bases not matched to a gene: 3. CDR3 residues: CASSIGTGGETQYF. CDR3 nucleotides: TGCGCCAGCAGCATCGGGACAGGGGGAGAGACCCAGTACTTC.

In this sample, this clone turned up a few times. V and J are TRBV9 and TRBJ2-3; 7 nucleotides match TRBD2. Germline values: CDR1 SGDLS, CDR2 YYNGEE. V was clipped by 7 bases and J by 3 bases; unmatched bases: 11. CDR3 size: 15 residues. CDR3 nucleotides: TGTGCCAGCTCAGTGGCCCGGGAGGCAACAGATACGCAGTATTTT. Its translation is CASSVAREATDTQYF.

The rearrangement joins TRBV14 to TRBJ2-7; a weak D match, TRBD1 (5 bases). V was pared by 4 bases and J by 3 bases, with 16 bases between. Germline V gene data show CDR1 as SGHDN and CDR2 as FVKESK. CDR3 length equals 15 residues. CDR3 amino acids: CASSPLGRWDYEQYF. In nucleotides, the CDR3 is TGTGCCAGCAGCCCGTTGGGGCGGTGGGACTACGAGCAGTACTTC.

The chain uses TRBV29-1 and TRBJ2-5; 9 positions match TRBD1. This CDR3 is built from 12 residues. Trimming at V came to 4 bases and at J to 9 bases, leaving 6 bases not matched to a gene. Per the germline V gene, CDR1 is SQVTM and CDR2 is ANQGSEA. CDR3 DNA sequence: TGCAGCGTTGGGACAGGGGAGGGAGCCCAGTACTTC. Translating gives CSVGTGEGAQYF.

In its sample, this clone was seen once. The CDR3 here is CASSVTSGRTGEQYF. CDR3 in DNA: TGCGCCAGCAGCGTGACTAGCGGGAGAACCGGGGAGCAGTACTTC. The V and J genes are TRBV5-1 and TRBJ2-7; 12 bases align to TRBD2. Germline V gene data show CDR1 as SGHRS and CDR2 as YFSETQ. The CDR3 is made up of 15 amino acids. Trimming cost V 4 bases and J 7 bases; bases outside gene matches: 9.

The CDR3 coding sequence is TGTGCCAGCAGTTCCTTAAGGGGGGAGACCCAGTACTTC. It is translated as CASSSLRGETQYF. The chain links TRBV28 to TRBJ2-5; tentatively, D is TRBD1 (6 bases). Trimming left V 4 bases short and J 5 bases short, with 11 bases between. This CDR3 region has 13 residues. CDR1 is MDHEN, CDR2 SYDVKM, per germline.

DNA of the CDR3: TGTGCCAGCTCACCACTTCCAGTCCCAGGCTCCTACGAGCAGTACTTC. Encoded protein: CASSPLPVPGSYEQYF. This chain links TRBV18 with TRBJ2-7; D uncertain. Trimming took 1 base from V and 0 from J, leaving 13 bases between them. This CDR3 is built from 16 residues. Per the germline V gene, CDR1 is KGHSH and CDR2 is LQKENI.

CDR3: CSVSPGGVGEKLFF. For the CDR3, the DNA is TGCAGCGTTTCCCCCGGGGGAGTCGGTGAAAAACTGTTTTTT. The chain carries TRBV29-1 and TRBJ1-4; TRBD1 is a possible D gene (5 bases). The CDR3 covers 14 residues. V lost 5 bases and J lost 7, with 17 bases in between. CDR1 and CDR2 (germline): SQVTM, ANQGSEA.

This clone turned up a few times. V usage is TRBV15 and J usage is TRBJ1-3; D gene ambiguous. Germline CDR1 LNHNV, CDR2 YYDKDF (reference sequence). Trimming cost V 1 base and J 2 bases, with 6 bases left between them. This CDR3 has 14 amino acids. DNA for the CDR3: TGTGCCACCAGCAGAGGAGAGGCTGGAAACACCATATATTTT. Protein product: CATSRGEAGNTIYF.

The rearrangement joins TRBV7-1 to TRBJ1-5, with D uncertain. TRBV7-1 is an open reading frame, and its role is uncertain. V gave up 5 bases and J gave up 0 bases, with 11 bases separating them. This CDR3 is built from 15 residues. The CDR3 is CASSPISISNQPQHF. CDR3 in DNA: TGTGCCAGCAGCCCGATAAGTATTAGCAATCAGCCCCAGCATTTT.

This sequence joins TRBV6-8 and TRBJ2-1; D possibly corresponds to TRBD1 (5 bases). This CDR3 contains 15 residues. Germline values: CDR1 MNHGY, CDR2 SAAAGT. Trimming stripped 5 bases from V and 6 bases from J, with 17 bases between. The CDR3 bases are TGTGCCAGCAGTGATCCCGGCACTGGGGCCAATGAGCAGTTCTTC. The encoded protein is CASSDPGTGANEQFF.

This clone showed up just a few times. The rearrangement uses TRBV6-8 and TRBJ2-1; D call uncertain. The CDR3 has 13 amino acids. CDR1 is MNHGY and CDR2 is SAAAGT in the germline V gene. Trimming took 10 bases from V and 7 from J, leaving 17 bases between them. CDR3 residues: CAITPSPFNEQFF. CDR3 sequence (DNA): TGTGCCATCACGCCGAGCCCGTTTAATGAGCAGTTCTTC.

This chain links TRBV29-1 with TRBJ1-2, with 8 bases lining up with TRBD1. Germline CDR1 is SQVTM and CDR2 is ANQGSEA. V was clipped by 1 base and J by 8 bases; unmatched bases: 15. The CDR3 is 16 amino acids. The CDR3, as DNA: TGCAGCGTTGAAGGTAGACTGCGGACAGGGATAAAGGGCTACACCTTC. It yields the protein CSVEGRLRTGIKGYTF.

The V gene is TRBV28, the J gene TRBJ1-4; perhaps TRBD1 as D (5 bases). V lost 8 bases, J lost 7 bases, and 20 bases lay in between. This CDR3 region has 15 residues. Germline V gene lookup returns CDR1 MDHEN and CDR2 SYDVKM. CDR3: CASYWAGSGTEKLFF. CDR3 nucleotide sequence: TGTGCCAGCTATTGGGCAGGGTCAGGTACTGAAAAACTGTTTTTT.

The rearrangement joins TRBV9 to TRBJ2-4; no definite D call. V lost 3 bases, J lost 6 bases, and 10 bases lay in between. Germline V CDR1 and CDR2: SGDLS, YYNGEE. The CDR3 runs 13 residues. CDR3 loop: CASSAFPRNIQYF. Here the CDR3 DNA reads TGTGCCAGCAGCGCCTTCCCGAGAAACATTCAGTACTTC.

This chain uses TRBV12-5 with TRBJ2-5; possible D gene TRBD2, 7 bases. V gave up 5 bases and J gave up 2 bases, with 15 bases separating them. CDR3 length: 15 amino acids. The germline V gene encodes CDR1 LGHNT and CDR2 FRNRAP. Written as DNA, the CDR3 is TGTGCTAGTGGTCTGGGGGGGCTTCGGCAAGAGACCCAGTACTTC. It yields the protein CASGLGGLRQETQYF.

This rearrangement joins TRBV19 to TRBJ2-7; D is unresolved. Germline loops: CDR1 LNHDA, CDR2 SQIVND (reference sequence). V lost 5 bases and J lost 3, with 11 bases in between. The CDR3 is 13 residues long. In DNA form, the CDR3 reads TGTGCCAGTAGTCCTTGGGCAATCTACGAGCAGTACTTC. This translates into CASSPWAIYEQYF.

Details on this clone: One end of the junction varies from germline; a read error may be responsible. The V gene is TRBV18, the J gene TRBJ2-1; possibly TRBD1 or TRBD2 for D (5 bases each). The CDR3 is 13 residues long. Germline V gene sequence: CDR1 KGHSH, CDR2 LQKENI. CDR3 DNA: TGTGCCAGCTCACTTCTAGGGGAGCGTGAGCAATTCTTC. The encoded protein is CASSLLGEREQFF.

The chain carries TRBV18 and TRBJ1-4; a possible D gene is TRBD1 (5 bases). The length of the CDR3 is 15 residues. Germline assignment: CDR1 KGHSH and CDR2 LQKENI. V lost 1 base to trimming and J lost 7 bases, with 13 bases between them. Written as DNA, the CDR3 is TGTGCCAGCTCACCACGAGGTGGGGGAGGTGAAAAACTGTTTTTT. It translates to CASSPRGGGGEKLFF.

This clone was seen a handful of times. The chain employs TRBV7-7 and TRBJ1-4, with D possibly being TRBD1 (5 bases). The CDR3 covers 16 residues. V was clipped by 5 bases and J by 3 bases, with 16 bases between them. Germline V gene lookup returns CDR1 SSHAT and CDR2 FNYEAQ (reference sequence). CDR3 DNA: TGTGCCAGCAGCCACCCTCGTCCAGGGCCTAATGAAAAACTGTTTTTT. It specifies CASSHPRPGPNEKLFF.

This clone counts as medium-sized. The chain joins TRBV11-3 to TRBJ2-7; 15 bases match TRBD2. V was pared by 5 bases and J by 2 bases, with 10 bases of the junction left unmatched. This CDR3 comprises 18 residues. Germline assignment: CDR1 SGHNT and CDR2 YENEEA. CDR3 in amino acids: CASSPTGTSGRYPYEQYF. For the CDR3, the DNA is TGTGCCAGCAGCCCGACCGGGACTAGCGGGAGGTATCCCTACGAGCAGTACTTC.

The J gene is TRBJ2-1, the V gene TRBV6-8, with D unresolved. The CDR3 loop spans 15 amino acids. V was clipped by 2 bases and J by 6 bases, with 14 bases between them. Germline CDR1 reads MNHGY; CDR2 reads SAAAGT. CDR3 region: CASSYGPLGINEQFF. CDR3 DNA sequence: TGTGCCAGCAGTTACGGGCCCCTTGGGATCAATGAGCAGTTCTTC.

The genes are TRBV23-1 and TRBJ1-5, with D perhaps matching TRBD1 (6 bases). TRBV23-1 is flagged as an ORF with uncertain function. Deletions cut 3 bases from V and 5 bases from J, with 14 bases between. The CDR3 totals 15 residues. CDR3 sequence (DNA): TGCGCCAGCAGTCAGTCAGGGGACGCGCATCAGCCCCAGCATTTT. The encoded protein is CASSQSGDAHQPQHF.

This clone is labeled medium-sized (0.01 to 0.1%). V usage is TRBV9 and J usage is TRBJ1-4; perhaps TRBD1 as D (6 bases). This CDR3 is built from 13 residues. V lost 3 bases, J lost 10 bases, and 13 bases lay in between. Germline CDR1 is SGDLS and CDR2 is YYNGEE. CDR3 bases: TGTGCCAGCAGCGACAGGGAACTCGGAAAACTGTTTTTT. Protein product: CASSDRELGKLFF.

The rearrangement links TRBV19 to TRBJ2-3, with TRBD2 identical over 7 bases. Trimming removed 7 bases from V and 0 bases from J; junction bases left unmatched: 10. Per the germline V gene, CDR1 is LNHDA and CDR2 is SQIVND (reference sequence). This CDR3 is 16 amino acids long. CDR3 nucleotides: TGTGCCAGTACCCCACCCCTAGCGGTAAGCACAGATACGCAGTATTTT. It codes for CASTPPLAVSTDTQYF.